This TCR beta chain was captured by sequencing in a study of control samples from healthy donors and cancer patients. Germline V lookup: CDR1 SGHNT, CDR2 YYREEE (reference sequence). Trimming took 1 base from V and 9 from J; bases not matched to a gene: 1. The CDR3 is made up of 14 amino acids. Repertoires were generated with immunoSEQ multiplex PCR, while TCRdb's copy carries only in-frame clones and drops some. The sample yields about 120,000 clones, 80% to 90% seen once. Sequencing was done on a sample of PBMCs. The sequence was obtained from a woman between 50 and 59 years old with colorectal cancer. V and J are TRBV5-4 and TRBJ2-1, with 13 bases lining up with TRBD2. The DNA for the CDR3 is TGTGCCAGCAGCTTGCGACTAGCGGGGGGTGAGCAGTTCTTC. Its protein product is CASSLRLAGGEQFF.